The 29 T cell receptor beta chains below were found in one sample sequenced in a study of CD8 T cells in Susac syndrome. An input of about 0.5 to 1 ug of RNA was subjected to reverse transcription using random hexamers. MiXCR was run by TCRdb on the immunoSEQ multiplex PCR reads, yielding one entry per CDR3 protein. The sample lists 50,000 to 55,000 distinct CDR3 sequences, over 90% seen once, with less than 0.95% in the top ten. The sample consisted of CD8+ T cells from PBMCs. The origin of the receptors is a human donor with Susac syndrome.

The chain uses TRBV28 and TRBJ2-7; TRBD2 might be the D (8 bases). V was pared by 1 base and J by 2 bases, with 18 bases between. This CDR3 has 17 residues. The germline V gene has CDR1 MDHEN and CDR2 SYDVKM. The CDR3 DNA follows: TGTGCCAGCAGTTTATCGGGAGGGGACAGACTAACCTACGAGCAGTACTTC. This gives the protein CASSLSGGDRLTYEQYF.

The rearrangement uses TRBV6-5 and TRBJ2-3, with 11 positions matching TRBD2. The CDR3 has 18 amino acids. Germline V gene lookup returns CDR1 MNHEY and CDR2 SVGAGI. V trimming: 1 base; J trimming: 4 bases; junction bases outside the gene matches: 10. For the CDR3, the DNA is TGTGCCAGCAGTTACTTAAGGGCTAGCGGGGGGTTCCCAGATACGCAGTATTTT. Amino acids: CASSYLRASGGFPDTQYF.

This chain connects TRBV24-1 to TRBJ2-2; 9 bases line up with TRBD1. This CDR3 comprises 17 residues. Germline V CDR1 and CDR2: KGHDR, SFDVKD. Unmatched junction bases numbered 7, after V lost 3 bases and J lost 3 bases. The DNA for the CDR3 is TGTGCCACCAGTGATGCGGGACAGGGAAGGTACACCGGGGAGCTGTTTTTT. The encoded protein is CATSDAGQGRYTGELFF.

The chain employs TRBV28 and TRBJ2-1; D not certain. The CDR3 loop spans 15 amino acids. Germline CDR1 and CDR2: MDHEN and SYDVKM. V was clipped by 8 bases and J by 0 bases, with 14 bases between them. The chain's CDR3 is CASRELRSSYNEQFF. The CDR3 bases are TGTGCCAGCCGAGAATTAAGAAGCTCCTACAATGAGCAGTTCTTC. Full variable domain (missing parts from reference TRBV28 and TRBJ2-1): DVKVTQSSRYLVKRTGEKVFLECVQDMDHENMFWYRQDPGLGLRLIYFSYDVKMKEKGDIPEGYSVSREKKERFSLILESASTNQTSMYLCASRELRSSYNEQFFGPGTRLTVL.

CDR3 DNA: TGTGCCAGCAGTTTAGGGCAGGGGAGCTACTATGGCTACACCTTC. Translating it yields CASSLGQGSYYGYTF. The gene calls are TRBV12-3 or TRBV12-4 and TRBJ1-2; D may be TRBD1 (6 bases). CDR3 size: 15 residues. With 1 base removed from V and 3 bases from J, the gap between germline ends came to 12 bases.

The chain carries TRBV4-3 and TRBJ1-2; 9 bases line up with TRBD1. Germline CDR1 and CDR2: LGHNA and YSLEER. The CDR3 loop spans 15 amino acids. Trimming cost V 3 bases and J 6 bases; bases outside gene matches: 8. The CDR3 region has the DNA TGCGCCAGCAGCCATTCCGGACAGGGGATCCATGGCTACACCTTC. Its protein product is CASSHSGQGIHGYTF.

The rearrangement links TRBV15 to TRBJ2-1, with 8 bases fitting TRBD1. Germline V gene data show CDR1 as LNHNV and CDR2 as YYDKDF (reference sequence). CDR3 length: 14 amino acids. Trimming cost V 6 bases and J 8 bases; bases outside gene matches: 9. CDR3 sequence (DNA): TGTGCCACCAGAGAGCCAGGGGGCTATGATGAGCAGTTCTTC. Amino acid sequence: CATREPGGYDEQFF.

The chain employs TRBV29-1 and TRBJ2-3; D might be TRBD2 (5 bases). The CDR3 is 13 residues long. The germline CDR1 and CDR2 sequences are SQVTM and ANQGSEA. V lost 2 bases and J 6 bases, leaving 12 bases between the germline ends. CDR3 sequence reads: CSVETGFTDTQYF. In nucleotides, the CDR3 is TGCAGCGTTGAAACGGGGTTCACGGATACGCAGTATTTT.

The chain employs TRBV5-1 and TRBJ2-7, with 7 positions matching TRBD1. The CDR3 runs 12 residues. V shed 2 bases and J 5 bases; nucleotides not matched to a gene: 1. Germline V gives CDR1 SGHRS, CDR2 YFSETQ. The CDR3 nucleotides are TGCGCCAGCAGCTTCCAGGGGGACGAGCAGTACTTC. Protein product: CASSFQGDEQYF.

This clonotype appeared a single time. The chain recombines TRBV19 with TRBJ1-5; D is unresolved. Trimming left V 7 bases short and J 6 bases short, with 13 bases between. The length of the CDR3 is 13 residues. Germline CDR1 LNHDA, CDR2 SQIVND (reference sequence). The CDR3 DNA is TGTGCCAGTACGAGGACTTTGGGTCAGCCCCAGCATTTT. This gives the protein CASTRTLGQPQHF.

This chain connects TRBV13 to TRBJ1-5; no reliable D call. The CDR3 extends over 14 amino acids. The germline V and J ends were trimmed by 0 bases and 4 bases, with 7 bases remaining between them. Germline CDR1 reads PRHDT; CDR2 reads FYEKMQ (reference sequence). In DNA, the CDR3 is TGTGCCAGCAGCTTAGGACAGTCTAATCAGCCCCAGCATTTT. Translating it yields CASSLGQSNQPQHF.

This rearrangement joins TRBV20-1 to TRBJ2-7; 8 positions agree with TRBD1. V shed 5 bases, J shed 0 bases, and the junction held 9 bases outside the gene matches. Germline CDR1 is DFQATT and CDR2 is SNEGSKA (reference sequence). CDR3 length equals 15 residues. CDR3 sequence reads: CSAYPGQALSYEQYF. In DNA form, the CDR3 reads TGCAGTGCTTATCCGGGACAGGCCCTCTCCTACGAGCAGTACTTC.

Here the CDR3 DNA reads TGTGCCAGCAGCCCCGGACTAGCGGTCGAAGAGACCCAGTACTTC. Translation gives CASSPGLAVEETQYF. J is TRBJ2-5 and V is TRBV3-1; 10 nucleotides agree with TRBD2. CDR3 length equals 15 residues. Germline V CDR1 and CDR2: LGHDT, YNNKEL (reference sequence). Trimming cost V 4 bases and J 3 bases; bases outside gene matches: 5.

This clonotype appeared once. V is TRBV27 and J is TRBJ2-7; possibly TRBD1 for D (6 bases). The CDR3 has 11 amino acids. The germline CDR1 and CDR2 sequences are MNHEY and SMNVEV (reference sequence). V was clipped by 6 bases and J by 6 bases, with 9 bases between them. The CDR3 DNA reads as TGTGCCAGCAGAGGGGGTGGCGAGCAGTACTTC. It yields the protein CASRGGGEQYF.

The rearrangement joins TRBV20-1 to TRBJ2-3; 8 nucleotides align to TRBD2. The CDR3 sequence is 16 residues long. V shed 8 bases and J 4 bases; nucleotides not matched to a gene: 17. Germline values: CDR1 DFQATT, CDR2 SNEGSKA (reference sequence). The CDR3, as DNA: TGCAGTACCCTGAGAGCGGGGGACCGATCTCCAGATACGCAGTATTTT. Translation: CSTLRAGDRSPDTQYF.

The genes are TRBV7-9 and TRBJ2-5, with 7 bases identical to TRBD2. CDR1 is SEHNR, CDR2 FQNEAQ, per germline (reference sequence). V lost 5 bases, J lost 2 bases, and 5 bases stayed unmatched. The CDR3 length is 14 residues. The CDR3 DNA reads TGTGCCAGCAGCCCCTTGCGGGGGCAAGAGACCCAGTACTTC. It specifies CASSPLRGQETQYF.

J is TRBJ2-1 and V is TRBV4-1; 10 bases line up with TRBD2. Trimming at V came to 3 bases and at J to 0 bases, leaving 5 bases not matched to a gene. The CDR3 is 17 residues long. Germline V gene sequence: CDR1 MGHRA, CDR2 YSYEKL. CDR3 sequence (DNA): TGCGCCAGCAGCCACCTGGGACTAGCGATCTCCTACAATGAGCAGTTCTTC. This gives the protein CASSHLGLAISYNEQFF.

This sequence joins TRBV27 and TRBJ2-7; D is perhaps TRBD2 (6 bases). CDR1 MNHEY and CDR2 SMNVEV come from the germline V gene (reference sequence). The CDR3 consists of 14 residues. Trimming cost V 4 bases and J 2 bases, with 12 bases left between them. CDR3 in DNA: TGTGCCAGCAGTTCGGCGGGGCCTACCTACGAGCAGTACTTC. Translating gives CASSSAGPTYEQYF.

The chain has TRBV20-1 and TRBJ2-6; D may be TRBD2 (5 bases). CDR1 is DFQATT and CDR2 is SNEGSKA in the germline V gene (reference sequence). Between the trimmed V and J ends, which lost 6 bases and 0 bases, there was a span of 15 bases. There are 16 residues in the CDR3. The CDR3 spells CSATADGISGANVLTF. As DNA, the CDR3 is TGCAGTGCCACAGCTGACGGGATCTCTGGGGCCAACGTCCTGACTTTC.

The rearrangement links TRBV13 to TRBJ2-2; 8 nucleotides match TRBD2. Per the germline V gene, CDR1 is PRHDT and CDR2 is FYEKMQ (reference sequence). The CDR3 runs 16 residues. The V segment lost 0 bases and the J segment 4 bases; nucleotides outside the gene matches: 4. Here the CDR3 DNA reads TGTGCCAGCAGCTTAGGCCGGGCGGGGGGCACCGGGGAGCTGTTTTTT. Translation: CASSLGRAGGTGELFF.

The chain joins TRBV7-8 to TRBJ2-7, with 10 bases identical to TRBD1. This CDR3 spans 16 amino acids. J lost 3 bases, V lost 2 bases, and 7 bases had no gene match. CDR1 and CDR2 (germline): SGHVS, FQNEAQ. Here the CDR3 reads CASSLLPGTGVYEQYF. The CDR3 region has the DNA TGTGCCAGCAGCTTACTACCCGGGACAGGGGTCTACGAGCAGTACTTC.

This rearrangement joins TRBV4-1 to TRBJ2-7; TRBD1 might be the D (6 bases). V was cut by 5 bases and J by 4 bases, with 15 bases left in between. Germline V gene sequence: CDR1 MGHRA, CDR2 YSYEKL. This CDR3 has 14 amino acids. CDR3 residues: CASSSLRQVYEQYF. CDR3 DNA sequence: TGCGCCAGCAGCTCCTTACGACAGGTATACGAGCAGTACTTC.

This sequence joins TRBV28 and TRBJ1-1; 11 bases line up with TRBD1. The CDR3 is 13 residues long. With 5 bases clipped from V and 11 bases from J, the junction kept 7 bases outside the gene matches. Germline lookup yields CDR1 MDHEN and CDR2 SYDVKM. The CDR3, as DNA: TGTGCCAGCAGTATCCCCCGGGACAGGGGGGCTTTCTTT. Translating gives CASSIPRDRGAFF.

J is TRBJ2-3 and V is TRBV30; a weak D match, TRBD2 (6 bases). With 3 bases removed from V and 2 bases from J, the gap between germline ends came to 9 bases. From germline, CDR1 is GTSNPN and CDR2 SVGIG (reference sequence). The CDR3 has 13 residues. The CDR3 DNA reads as TGTGCCTGGAGACGACTAGTCACAGATACGCAGTATTTT. Encoded protein: CAWRRLVTDTQYF.

The sample holds one count of this clonotype. The J gene is TRBJ1-2, the V gene TRBV7-9, with unresolved D. The CDR3 is 14 amino acids. Trimming removed 2 bases from V and 8 bases from J, with 15 bases in between. Germline V gene lookup returns CDR1 SEHNR and CDR2 FQNEAQ (reference sequence). The CDR3 protein is CASSLSGETYGYTF. The CDR3 nucleotides are TGTGCCAGCAGCTTATCCGGGGAGACTTACGGCTACACCTTC. Full variable domain (missing parts from reference TRBV7-9 and TRBJ1-2): DTGVSQNPRHKITKRGQNVTFRCDPISEHNRLYWYRQTLGQGPEFLTYFQNEAQLEKSRLLSDRFSAERPKGSFSTLEIQRTEQGDSAMYLCASSLSGETYGYTFGSGTRLTVV.

For the CDR3, the DNA is TGTGCCAGCAGTTTCGGGTCAGGGGGCTCTGAAGCTTTCTTT. Protein product: CASSFGSGGSEAFF. V and J are TRBV28 and TRBJ1-1; 8 bases fit TRBD1. The CDR3 covers 14 residues. Germline V gene sequence: CDR1 MDHEN, CDR2 SYDVKM. Germline trimming cut 3 bases from V and 6 bases from J; bases unmatched to any gene: 6.

The chain has TRBV25-1 and TRBJ1-4, with D maybe TRBD1 (5 bases). The CDR3 loop spans 13 amino acids. The V gene lost 4 bases and the J gene lost 7 bases, with 10 bases spanning the gap. Germline V gives CDR1 MGHDK, CDR2 SYGVNS. In nucleotides, the CDR3 is TGTGCCAGCAGTGCAGGGTTTTTTGAAAAACTGTTTTTT. This codes for CASSAGFFEKLFF. Full variable domain (outside the CDR3, taken from reference TRBV25-1 and TRBJ1-4): EADIYQTPRYLVIGTGKKITLECSQTMGHDKMYWYQQDPGMELHLIHYSYGVNSTEKGDLSSESTVSRIRTEHFPLTLESARPSHTSQYLCASSAGFFEKLFFGSGTQLSVL.

The chain is built from TRBV18 and TRBJ2-7; 8 bases are shared with TRBD1. The CDR3 totals 15 residues. The trim removed 6 bases at V and 2 bases at J, leaving 9 bases unmatched. Germline V gives CDR1 KGHSH, CDR2 LQKENI. The CDR3 DNA reads as TGTGCCAGCTCGTATCGGGACAGGTGCACCTACGAGCAGTACTTC. Protein: CASSYRDRCTYEQYF.

This clonotype was detected only a few times. V and J are TRBV4-1 and TRBJ2-1; D not resolved. V was trimmed by 1 base and J by 6 bases, leaving 4 bases between them. This CDR3 spans 12 amino acids. Germline V CDR1 and CDR2: MGHRA, YSYEKL. DNA of the CDR3: TGCGCCAGCAGCCAAGTAACCAATGAGCAGTTCTTC. Translating gives CASSQVTNEQFF.